This TCR beta chain came from a study of blood T cell repertoires in COVID-19. In the study overall: Researchers got acute and convalescent COVID-19 samples from the United States, Italy and Spain.

Produced via immunoSEQ multiplex PCR; TCRdb's table is partial and in-frame only. Counted here are some 390,000 clones, more than 85% occurring once; the ten biggest clones make up roughly 3.1%. The TCR comes from a human donor in a cohort sampled during active COVID-19. The sequencing sample was made of peripheral blood.

CDR3 region: CASTDRGTIITEAFF. The CDR3 region has the DNA TGTGCCAGCACCGACAGGGGGACGATCATCACTGAAGCTTTCTTT. V gene TRBV7-2 combines with J gene TRBJ1-1, with 9 nucleotides matching TRBD1. The CDR3 extends over 15 amino acids. With 7 bases clipped from V and 4 bases from J, the junction kept 10 bases outside the gene matches. In germline, CDR1 is SGHTA, CDR2 FQGNSA.